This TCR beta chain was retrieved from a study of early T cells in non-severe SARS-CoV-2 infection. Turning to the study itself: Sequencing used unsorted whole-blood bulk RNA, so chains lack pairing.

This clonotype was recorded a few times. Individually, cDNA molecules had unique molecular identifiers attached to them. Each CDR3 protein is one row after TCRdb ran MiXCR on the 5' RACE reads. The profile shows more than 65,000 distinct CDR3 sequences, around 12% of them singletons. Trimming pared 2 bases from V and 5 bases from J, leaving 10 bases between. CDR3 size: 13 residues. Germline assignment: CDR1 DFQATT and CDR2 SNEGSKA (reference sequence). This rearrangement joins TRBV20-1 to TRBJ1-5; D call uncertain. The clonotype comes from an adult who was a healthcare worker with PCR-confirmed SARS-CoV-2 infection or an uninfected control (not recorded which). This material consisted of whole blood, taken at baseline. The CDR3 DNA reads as TGCAGTGCTAGATCAGACGGGGATCAGCCCCAGCATTTT. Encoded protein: CSARSDGDQPQHF.